Shown below are 23 T cell receptor beta chains from a single sample sequenced in a study of blood T cell repertoires in COVID-19. Only in-frame clones appear in the TCRdb table, and some are missing; sequencing was by immunoSEQ multiplex PCR. The sample holds some 250,000 clones, approximately 84% seen once. Sample: peripheral blood. Every receptor here comes from a woman over 75 with acute or convalescent COVID-19.

This clone was seen more than once but under ten times. The rearrangement uses TRBV7-6 and TRBJ2-2; D remains unclear. Trimming cost V 3 bases and J 1 base, with 3 bases left between them. CDR3 length: 13 residues. Germline-derived CDR1 and CDR2 are SGHVS and FNYEAQ. The CDR3 bases are TGTGCCAGCAGCTTCAGGAACACCGGGGAGCTGTTTTTT. It translates to CASSFRNTGELFF.

The chain couples TRBV24-1 to TRBJ2-2; no clear D. The CDR3 length is 13 residues. Trimming took 1 base from V and 8 from J, leaving 7 bases between them. Germline assignment: CDR1 KGHDR and CDR2 SFDVKD. CDR3 loop: CATSDFIQGELFF. The CDR3 DNA sequence: TGTGCCACCAGTGATTTCATCCAGGGGGAGCTGTTTTTT.

This chain uses TRBV7-9 with TRBJ1-2, with a weak D call TRBD1 (6 bases). Trimming removed 1 base at V and 4 bases at J, with 10 bases between. CDR1 and CDR2 from the germline V gene are SEHNR and FQNEAQ (reference sequence). The length of the CDR3 is 14 residues. For the CDR3, the DNA is TGTGCCAGCAGCTTAGGAAACAGGGCCTATGGCTACACCTTC. Its translation is CASSLGNRAYGYTF.

The gene calls are TRBV5-1 and TRBJ2-7; 7 nucleotides line up with TRBD2. This CDR3 has 15 amino acids. V lost 1 base and J lost 0; bases outside the gene matches: 4. In germline, CDR1 is SGHRS, CDR2 YFSETQ. This CDR3 is CASSLNGGSSYEQYF. DNA for the CDR3: TGCGCCAGCAGCTTGAATGGCGGGAGCTCCTACGAGCAGTACTTC.

The J gene is TRBJ2-5, the V gene TRBV3-1 (or the pseudogene TRBV3-2); 7 nucleotides match TRBD2. Germline V gene lookup returns CDR1 LGHDT and CDR2 YNNKEL (reference sequence). The CDR3 sequence is 14 residues long. The V gene end was trimmed by 5 bases and the J gene end by 0 bases; junction bases not matched to a gene: 3. This chain's CDR3 is CASSYGTNQETQYF. The CDR3 DNA reads as TGTGCCAGCAGCTACGGGACTAACCAAGAGACCCAGTACTTC.

The gene calls are TRBV11-2 and TRBJ2-2, with D perhaps TRBD2 (5 bases). The CDR3 runs 14 residues. The germline V gene has CDR1 SGHAT and CDR2 FQNNGV. Trimming stripped 1 base from V and 2 bases from J, with 5 bases between. CDR3 coding DNA: TGTGCCAGCAGCTTAGGACTAAACACCGGGGAGCTGTTTTTT. It codes for CASSLGLNTGELFF.

The V gene is TRBV5-1, the J gene TRBJ2-7, with a tentative D call TRBD2 (7 bases). Trimming stripped 4 bases from V and 5 bases from J, with 22 bases between. Germline loops: CDR1 SGHRS, CDR2 YFSETQ. This CDR3 comprises 16 residues. This chain's CDR3 is CASSLGGRGAGDEQYF. The DNA of the CDR3 is TGCGCCAGCAGCCTCGGGGGGCGGGGTGCGGGTGACGAGCAGTACTTC.

At least ten counts were recorded for this clone. The chain uses TRBV2 and TRBJ2-7; D not resolved. Germline CDR1 and CDR2: SNHLY and FYNNEI. The CDR3 consists of 13 residues. V was shortened by 4 bases and J by 3 bases, with 10 bases between the two germline ends. CDR3 bases: TGTGCCAGCAGTGTACTCGAACTCTACGAGCAGTACTTC. Its translation: CASSVLELYEQYF. The variable domain in full, with the rest retrieved from reference TRBV2 and TRBJ2-7, is EPEVTQTPSHQVTQMGQEVILRCVPISNHLYFYWYRQILGQKVEFLVSFYNNEISEKSEIFDDQFSVERPDGSNFTLKIRSTKLEDSAMYFCASSVLELYEQYFGPGTRLTVT.

This clone was recorded only once. The J gene is TRBJ2-3, the V gene TRBV24-1; a weak D match, TRBD2 (6 bases). Trimming left V 6 bases short and J 1 base short, with 13 bases between. The CDR3 runs to 15 residues. Germline V gene lookup returns CDR1 KGHDR and CDR2 SFDVKD. The chain's CDR3 is CATSSPRGGTDTQYF. The DNA for the CDR3 is TGTGCCACCAGTTCTCCGCGGGGTGGCACAGATACGCAGTATTTT.

This sequence joins TRBV3-1 (or the pseudogene TRBV3-2) and TRBJ2-3, with D possibly being TRBD2 (5 bases). Germline CDR1 and CDR2: LGHDT and YNNKEL (reference sequence). The CDR3 length is 16 residues. Trimming pared 1 base from V and 1 base from J, leaving 12 bases between. The CDR3 DNA sequence: TGTGCCAGCAGCCAAGGGACTCGTACCCGCACAGATACGCAGTATTTT. Protein: CASSQGTRTRTDTQYF.

V and J are TRBV25-1 and TRBJ1-1; 9 nucleotides agree with TRBD1. The V gene end was trimmed by 4 bases and the J gene end by 5 bases; junction bases not matched to a gene: 5. This CDR3 spans 14 amino acids. Germline V CDR1 and CDR2: MGHDK, SYGVNS. The CDR3 here is CASSATGGRTEAFF. The CDR3 nucleotides are TGTGCCAGCAGTGCAACAGGGGGCCGGACTGAAGCTTTCTTT.

V and J are TRBV10-3 and TRBJ2-1; 7 bases fit TRBD1. V was pared by 7 bases and J by 7 bases, with 4 bases of the junction left unmatched. This CDR3 is 12 amino acids long. Germline V gives CDR1 ENHRY, CDR2 SYGVKD. CDR3 in amino acids: CAITGTENEQFF. CDR3 sequence (DNA): TGTGCCATCACCGGGACAGAGAATGAGCAGTTCTTC.

In its sample, this clone was seen a few times. The chain has TRBV28 and TRBJ2-7, with unresolved D. The CDR3 totals 12 residues. Germline V gives CDR1 MDHEN, CDR2 SYDVKM. Trimming took off 5 bases at V and 3 bases at J, with 8 bases between the two ends. CDR3 sequence: CASSLLLYEQYF. DNA of the CDR3: TGTGCCAGCAGTCTTCTACTCTACGAGCAGTACTTC.

The chain recombines TRBV10-3 with TRBJ1-3, with TRBD1 matching over 9 bases. The CDR3 has 17 amino acids. Germline V lookup: CDR1 ENHRY, CDR2 SYGVKD. V gave up 0 bases and J gave up 4 bases; unmatched junction bases: 7. The CDR3 nucleotides read TGTGCCATCAGTGAGTCGACCCCGGGACAGGGAGGAAACACCATATATTTT. Translated, it gives CAISESTPGQGGNTIYF.

The chain employs TRBV3-1 (or the pseudogene TRBV3-2) and TRBJ2-1, with 10 bases identical to TRBD2. This CDR3 contains 17 residues. The germline V gene has CDR1 LGHDT and CDR2 YNNKEL (reference sequence). The J segment lost 1 base and the V segment lost 5 bases, leaving 8 bases of the junction unmatched. In nucleotides, the CDR3 is TGTGCCAGCAGCGCAATAAGCGGGAGGGGGTCCTACAATGAGCAGTTCTTC. Its protein product is CASSAISGRGSYNEQFF.

The chain carries TRBV5-1 and TRBJ1-4, with 7 bases matching TRBD1. The germline CDR1 and CDR2 sequences are SGHRS and YFSETQ. With V trimmed by 4 bases and J by 6 bases, 9 bases remained unmatched. The CDR3 covers 15 residues. The chain's CDR3 is CASSPGRGTDEKLFF. CDR3 sequence (DNA): TGCGCCAGCAGCCCCGGGAGGGGGACAGATGAAAAACTGTTTTTT.

The chain uses TRBV13 and TRBJ1-2; D gene ambiguous. V shed 2 bases and J shed 2 bases, with 12 bases lying between them. Germline V lookup: CDR1 PRHDT, CDR2 FYEKMQ (reference sequence). The CDR3 contains 15 residues. CDR3 protein: CASSLPPAINYGYTF. CDR3 DNA: TGTGCCAGCAGCTTACCCCCAGCGATAAACTATGGCTACACCTTC.

The chain recombines TRBV24-1 with TRBJ2-5, with 7 bases lining up with TRBD1. The CDR3 is 15 residues long. J gave up 3 bases and V 4 bases, and 7 bases lay outside the gene matches. Germline V gene lookup returns CDR1 KGHDR and CDR2 SFDVKD. In DNA form, the CDR3 reads TGTGCCACCAGTGACCGCGACAGGGCTGAAGAGACCCAGTACTTC. Encoded protein: CATSDRDRAEETQYF.

The chain employs TRBV7-2 and TRBJ2-1; 11 bases agree with TRBD2. The V gene end was trimmed by 5 bases and the J gene end by 12 bases; junction bases not matched to a gene: 12. Looked up from germline, CDR1 is SGHTA and CDR2 is FQGNSA. This CDR3 is 15 amino acids long. The CDR3 coding sequence is TGTGCCAGCAGCGGAGATGGGACTAGCGGCGTTGGGCAGTTCTTC. This gives the protein CASSGDGTSGVGQFF.

The J gene is TRBJ2-2, the V gene TRBV6-4, with 9 nucleotides matching TRBD1. Germline V lookup: CDR1 MRHNA, CDR2 SNTAGT. This CDR3 has 14 amino acids. J was trimmed by 5 bases and V by 4 bases; bases with no gene match: 2. CDR3 protein: CASSADRGTGELFF. The CDR3, as DNA: TGTGCCAGCAGTGCGGACAGGGGAACCGGGGAGCTGTTTTTT.

This rearrangement joins TRBV5-5 to TRBJ1-2, with D hard to call. The CDR3 is 14 residues long. Germline loops: CDR1 SGHKS, CDR2 YYEKEE (reference sequence). Between the trimmed V and J ends, which lost 0 bases and 1 base, there was a span of 7 bases. This chain's CDR3 is CASSLVHINYGYTF. In DNA, the CDR3 is TGTGCCAGCAGCTTGGTCCACATTAACTATGGCTACACCTTC. Variable domain in full (rest from reference TRBV5-5 and TRBJ1-2): DAGVTQSPTHLIKTRGQQVTLRCSPISGHKSVSWYQQVLGQGPQFIFQYYEKEERGRGNFPDRFSARQFPNYSSELNVNALLLGDSALYLCASSLVHINYGYTFGSGTRLTVV.

The J gene is TRBJ2-5, the V gene TRBV20-1; no firm D call. Germline CDR1 DFQATT, CDR2 SNEGSKA (reference sequence). The CDR3 is 12 residues long. The V gene lost 3 bases and the J gene lost 7 bases, with 12 bases spanning the gap. CDR3 loop: CSASEPSGTQYF. In DNA, the CDR3 is TGCAGTGCTAGTGAGCCCTCAGGGACCCAGTACTTC.

The gene calls are TRBV5-1 and TRBJ2-5; 7 bases align to TRBD1. Germline lookup yields CDR1 SGHRS and CDR2 YFSETQ. Trimming cost V 0 bases and J 4 bases; bases outside gene matches: 9. The CDR3 spans 16 residues. The CDR3 here is CASSLEGTALGETQYF. CDR3 sequence (DNA): TGCGCCAGCAGCTTGGAAGGGACAGCTCTGGGAGAGACCCAGTACTTC.